A selection of T cell receptor beta chains follows, all from one sample in a study of beta chain features in type 1 diabetes. Produced via immunoSEQ multiplex PCR; TCRdb's table is partial and in-frame only. The sample has hundreds of thousands of clones; 9.6% are singletons. Input material: naive CD4+ T cells from blood. The origin of the receptors is a woman aged 18-35 years in good health. Both conserved end residues are part of each CDR3. The order of the fields is V gene, clone size, J gene, CDR3 protein. Expanded clones are given a class, and other clones once, few, many or no size at all.

TRBV10-3	few	TRBJ1-1	CAISELGPGGTEAFF
TRBV5-4	few	-	CASSSLREASYEQYF
TRBV29-1	few	TRBJ2-7	CSVDLTGSYEQYF
TRBV25-1	few	TRBJ2-7	CASSPMGGSTSYEQYF
TRBV9	few	TRBJ2-5	CASSVIAGVGTQYF
TRBV4-2	-	TRBJ2-3	CASSQPKGTSINTDTQYF
TRBV5-6	-	TRBJ2-1	CASSLDPGGAYNEQFF
TRBV5-1	-	TRBJ2-2	CASSIRVTTNTGELFF
TRBV9	-	TRBJ1-2	CASSLTTGYGYTF
TRBV11-2	-	TRBJ1-1	CASSLDSRPFF
TRBV14	few	TRBJ2-1	CASGMRLAGSNEQFF
TRBV13	-	TRBJ1-1	CASSLGLWGRGTEAFF
TRBV5-1	-	TRBJ2-3	CASSPVLAGGVTDTQYF
TRBV29-1	-	TRBJ2-5	CSVSPQGETQYF
TRBV30	-	TRBJ1-1	CAWVPGGIEAFF
TRBV5-1	-	TRBJ2-3	CASSLWTSPTDTQYF
TRBV7-8	-	TRBJ2-1	CASSLAQTSSSSYNEQFF
TRBV7-9	-	TRBJ2-7	CASSLLAGLVDVSSYEQYF
TRBV18	-	TRBJ2-7	CASSPFGTGGAAGGSYEQYF
TRBV7-6	-	TRBJ2-7	CASSLGQGAEEQYF
TRBV6-5	few	TRBJ1-2	CASSYSTAMNYGYTF
TRBV7-9	few	TRBJ2-5	CASSLGVLEEETQYF
TRBV19	-	TRBJ2-1	CASSIDPGGSYNEQFF
TRBV18	-	-	CASSPMTVGEQYF
TRBV7-9	few	TRBJ1-4	CASSQTEPATNEKLFF
TRBV7-9	-	TRBJ2-1	CASSSPGLAEQFF
TRBV6-5	few	TRBJ2-7	CASSLSAGGPYEQYF